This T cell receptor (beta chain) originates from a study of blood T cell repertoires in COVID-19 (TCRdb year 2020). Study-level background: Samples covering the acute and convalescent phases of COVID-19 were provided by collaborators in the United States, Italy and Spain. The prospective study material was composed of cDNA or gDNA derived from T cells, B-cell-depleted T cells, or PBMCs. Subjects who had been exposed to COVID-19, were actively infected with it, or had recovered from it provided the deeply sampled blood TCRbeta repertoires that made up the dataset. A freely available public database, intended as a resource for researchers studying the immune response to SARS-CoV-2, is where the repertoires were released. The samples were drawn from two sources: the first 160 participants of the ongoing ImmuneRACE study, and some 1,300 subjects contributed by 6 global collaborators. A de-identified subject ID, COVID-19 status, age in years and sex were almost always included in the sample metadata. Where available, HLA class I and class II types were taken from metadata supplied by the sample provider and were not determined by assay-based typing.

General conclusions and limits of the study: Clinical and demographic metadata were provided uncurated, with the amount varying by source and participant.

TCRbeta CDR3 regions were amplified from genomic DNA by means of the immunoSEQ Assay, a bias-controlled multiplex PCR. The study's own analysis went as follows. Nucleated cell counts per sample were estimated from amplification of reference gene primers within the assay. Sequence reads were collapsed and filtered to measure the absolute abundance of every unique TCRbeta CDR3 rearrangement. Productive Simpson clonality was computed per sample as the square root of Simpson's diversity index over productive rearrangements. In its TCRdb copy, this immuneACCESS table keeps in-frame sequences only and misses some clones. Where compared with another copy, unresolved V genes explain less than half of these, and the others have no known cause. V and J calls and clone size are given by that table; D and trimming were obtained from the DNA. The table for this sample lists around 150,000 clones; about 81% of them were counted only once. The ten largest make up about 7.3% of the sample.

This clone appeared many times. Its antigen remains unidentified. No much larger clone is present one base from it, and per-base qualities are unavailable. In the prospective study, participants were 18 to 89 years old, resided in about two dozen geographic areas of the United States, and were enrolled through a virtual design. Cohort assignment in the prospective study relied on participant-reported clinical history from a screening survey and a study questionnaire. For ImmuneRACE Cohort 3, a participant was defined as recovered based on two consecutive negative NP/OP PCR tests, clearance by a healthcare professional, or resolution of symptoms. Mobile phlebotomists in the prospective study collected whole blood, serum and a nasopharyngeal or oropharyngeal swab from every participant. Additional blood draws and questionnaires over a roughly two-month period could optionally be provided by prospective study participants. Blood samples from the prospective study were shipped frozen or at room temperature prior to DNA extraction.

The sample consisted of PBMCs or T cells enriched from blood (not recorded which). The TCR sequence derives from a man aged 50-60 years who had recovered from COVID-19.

The DNA reads TGTGCCAGCAGCTCCTGGACAGGGGCCTACGAGCAGTACTTC. Its protein is CASSSWTGAYEQYF. The V gene is TRBV7-2 and the J gene is TRBJ2-7; 9 junctional bases match TRBD1. V lost 4 bases and J lost 2 bases, and the count of bases not matched to a germline gene is 3. CDR1 and CDR2, looked up from the germline V gene, are SGHTA and FQGNSA. The CDR3 numbers 14 residues from cysteine through phenylalanine. Left in the record is the CDR3 DNA by itself, 42 bases read in frame from the first base.